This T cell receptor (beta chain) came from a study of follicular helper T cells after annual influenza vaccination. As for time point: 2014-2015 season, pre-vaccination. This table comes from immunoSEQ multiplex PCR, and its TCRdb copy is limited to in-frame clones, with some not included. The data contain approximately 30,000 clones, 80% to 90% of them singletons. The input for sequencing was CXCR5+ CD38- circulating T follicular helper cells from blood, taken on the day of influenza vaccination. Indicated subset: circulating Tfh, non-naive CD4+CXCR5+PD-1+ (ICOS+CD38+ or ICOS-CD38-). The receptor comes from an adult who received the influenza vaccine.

CDR3 DNA sequence: TGTGCCAGTAAAGGACAGGGGAGCTCTGGGGCCAACGTCCTGACTTTC. Translating it yields CASKGQGSSGANVLTF. The rearrangement links TRBV19 to TRBJ2-6; 9 bases line up with TRBD1. The ends lost 7 bases at V and 0 bases at J; junction bases unmatched: 4. The CDR3 covers 16 residues. CDR1 is LNHDA, CDR2 SQIVND, per germline (reference sequence). Together with reference TRBV19 and TRBJ2-6, the CDR3 gives the full variable domain: DGGITQSPKYLFRKEGQNVTLSCEQNLNHDAMYWYRQDPGQGLRLIYYSQIVNDFQKGDIAEGYSVSREKKESFPLTVTSAQKNPTAFYLCASKGQGSSGANVLTFGAGSRLTVL.